The 25 T cell receptor beta chains in this list originate from one sample, sequenced in a study of blood T cell repertoires in COVID-19. Produced via immunoSEQ multiplex PCR; TCRdb's table is partial and in-frame only. The table shows a few hundred thousand clones, with 70% to 85% occurring only once. Input material: PBMCs or T cells enriched from blood (not recorded which). The source is a woman in her sixties or seventies who had recovered from COVID-19.

The rearrangement uses TRBV7-2 and TRBJ2-1, with no clear D. The CDR3 extends over 14 amino acids. The germline CDR1 and CDR2 sequences are SGHTA and FQGNSA. Trimming took 1 base from V and 4 from J, leaving 8 bases between them. In nucleotides, the CDR3 is TGTGCCAGCAGCTTAGATGTTACTTACAATGAGCAGTTCTTC. Translation gives CASSLDVTYNEQFF.

The V gene is TRBV9, the J gene TRBJ1-2; 7 nucleotides agree with TRBD1. The CDR3 contains 18 residues. The junction had 15 bases not matched to a gene; V was cut back by 3 bases and J by 1 base. The germline CDR1 and CDR2 sequences are SGDLS and YYNGEE. In DNA form, the CDR3 reads TGTGCCAGCAGCGGGTGGGACAGCGCAAATATGATTAACTATGGCTACACCTTC. It is translated as CASSGWDSANMINYGYTF.

This chain's CDR3 is CASTISAGTYNEQFF. CDR3 coding DNA: TGTGCCAGCACCATATCGGCGGGAACCTACAATGAGCAGTTCTTC. This rearrangement joins TRBV19 to TRBJ2-1, with D perhaps TRBD2 (6 bases). V lost 9 bases, J lost 2 bases, and 17 bases lay in between. CDR3 length: 15 amino acids. Germline V gene lookup returns CDR1 LNHDA and CDR2 SQIVND (reference sequence).

Only a few counts were recorded for this clone. V and J are TRBV19 and TRBJ2-2; the match to TRBD1 covers 7 bases. Germline loops: CDR1 LNHDA, CDR2 SQIVND (reference sequence). The CDR3 totals 15 residues. The trim removed 5 bases at V and 3 bases at J, leaving 6 bases unmatched. The CDR3 DNA is TGTGCCAGTAGTCGCGATACAGGGGACACCGGGGAGCTGTTTTTT. Protein sequence: CASSRDTGDTGELFF. The full variable domain, with the rest looked up from reference TRBV19 and TRBJ2-2, is DGGITQSPKYLFRKEGQNVTLSCEQNLNHDAMYWYRQDPGQGLRLIYYSQIVNDFQKGDIAEGYSVSREKKESFPLTVTSAQKNPTAFYLCASSRDTGDTGELFFGEGSRLTVL.

The V and J genes are TRBV5-1 and TRBJ1-2, with D perhaps TRBD1 (6 bases). Germline assignment: CDR1 SGHRS and CDR2 YFSETQ. The CDR3 runs to 14 residues. V was pared by 4 bases and J by 6 bases, with 16 bases between. The DNA of the CDR3 is TGCGCCAGCAGCGAGACACAGGGTATGGATGGCTACACCTTC. Translated: CASSETQGMDGYTF.

The CDR3 nucleotides read TGTGCCAGCAGTCCTACTACGACAGGGAGCTCTGGAAACACCATATATTTT. As protein: CASSPTTTGSSGNTIYF. The chain is built from TRBV6-6 and TRBJ1-3, with TRBD1 identical over 7 bases. The V gene end was trimmed by 5 bases and the J gene end by 0 bases; junction bases not matched to a gene: 10. There are 17 residues in the CDR3. The germline gives CDR1 MNHNY, CDR2 SVGAGI (reference sequence).

This rearrangement joins TRBV29-1 to TRBJ2-1; 7 bases align to TRBD2. This CDR3 comprises 12 residues. Germline lookup yields CDR1 SQVTM and CDR2 ANQGSEA. Germline trimming cut 1 base from V and 10 bases from J; bases unmatched to any gene: 4. This chain's CDR3 is CSVEVNGGEQFF. The CDR3 region has the DNA TGCAGCGTTGAAGTTAACGGGGGGGAGCAGTTCTTC.

J is TRBJ1-4 and V is TRBV7-6; TRBD1 agrees at 8 bases. Germline V gene data show CDR1 as SGHVS and CDR2 as FNYEAQ. V was pared by 4 bases and J by 2 bases, with 3 bases of the junction left unmatched. This CDR3 has 15 amino acids. CDR3 loop: CASSSQGETNEKLFF. In DNA form, the CDR3 reads TGTGCCAGCAGCTCACAGGGGGAGACTAATGAAAAACTGTTTTTT.

Notes on this clone: Different DNA sequences within this sample yield the same CDR3. Here the CDR3 reads CASSPTGNTEAFF. In DNA form, the CDR3 reads TGTGCCAGCTCACCGACAGGGAACACTGAAGCTTTCTTT. The rearrangement joins TRBV18 to TRBJ1-1; D may be TRBD1 (6 bases). The CDR3 covers 13 residues. V gave up 3 bases and J gave up 1 base, with 6 bases separating them. The germline V gene encodes CDR1 KGHSH and CDR2 LQKENI.

This clone was picked up many times. This chain connects TRBV6-1 to TRBJ2-2; 11 positions agree with TRBD2. V gave up 3 bases and J gave up 5 bases; unmatched junction bases: 2. Germline V CDR1 and CDR2: MNHNS, SASEGT. This CDR3 spans 15 amino acids. The CDR3 sequence is CASSERLAGTGELFF. CDR3 coding DNA: TGTGCCAGCAGTGAGCGACTAGCGGGAACCGGGGAGCTGTTTTTT.

The genes are TRBV11-2 and TRBJ2-7; possible D gene TRBD1, 5 bases. Trimming pared 6 bases from V and 3 bases from J, leaving 15 bases between. The CDR3 totals 14 residues. The V gene's germline CDR1 is SGHAT and CDR2 FQNNGV. CDR3 DNA sequence: TGTGCCAGCAGTTTCTCGGCAGGGTACTACGAGCAGTACTTC. Its protein is CASSFSAGYYEQYF.

The chain joins TRBV29-1 to TRBJ1-2; TRBD1 matches 9 bases. CDR1 SQVTM and CDR2 ANQGSEA come from the germline V gene. The CDR3 has 15 residues. V was clipped by 7 bases and J by 0 bases; unmatched bases: 9. The CDR3 bases are TGCAGCGCCACAGGGGGCCCTTTCACTAACTATGGCTACACCTTC. Translation: CSATGGPFTNYGYTF.

V usage is TRBV2 and J usage is TRBJ2-3, with 9 bases lining up with TRBD2. The trim removed 5 bases at V and 1 base at J, leaving 7 bases unmatched. The length of the CDR3 is 16 residues. Germline values: CDR1 SNHLY, CDR2 FYNNEI. The CDR3 region has the DNA TGTGCCAGCAGTCGAGATAGCGGGGGTGGCACAGATACGCAGTATTTT. Residues: CASSRDSGGGTDTQYF.

The chain combines TRBV28 with TRBJ2-7; tentative D call: TRBD2 (5 bases). This CDR3 has 15 amino acids. Germline V CDR1 and CDR2: MDHEN, SYDVKM. The V and J ends lost 6 bases and 6 bases respectively, with 21 bases between them. CDR3 in amino acids: CASSSGEHSRGEQYF. In nucleotides, the CDR3 is TGTGCCAGCAGCTCCGGGGAACATTCTCGTGGCGAGCAGTACTTC.

This clone came up once. The genes are TRBV5-1 and TRBJ1-4; 9 bases line up with TRBD1. The length of the CDR3 is 14 residues. Germline-derived CDR1 and CDR2 are SGHRS and YFSETQ. The V gene end was trimmed by 3 bases and the J gene end by 5 bases; junction bases not matched to a gene: 2. The CDR3 coding sequence is TGCGCCAGCAGCTCGGACAGGGGAAATGAAAAACTGTTTTTT. It yields the protein CASSSDRGNEKLFF.

The chain employs TRBV19 and TRBJ2-7; D ambiguous. Deletions cut 4 bases from V and 1 base from J, with 8 bases between. CDR1 and CDR2 from the germline V gene are LNHDA and SQIVND (reference sequence). The CDR3 runs to 13 residues. CDR3 sequence (DNA): TGTGCCAGTAGTAAGACTGGTTCCTACGAGCAGTACTTC. It specifies CASSKTGSYEQYF.

The gene calls are TRBV7-9 and TRBJ2-2, with TRBD1 as a possible D gene (6 bases). V was clipped by 0 bases and J by 8 bases, with 7 bases between them. CDR1 and CDR2 from the germline V gene are SEHNR and FQNEAQ (reference sequence). CDR3 size: 13 residues. In DNA form, the CDR3 reads TGTGCCAGCAGCTTAGCGGGGGCAGGGGAGCTGTTTTTT. Encoded protein: CASSLAGAGELFF.

The J gene is TRBJ2-7, the V gene TRBV10-3, with 7 nucleotides matching TRBD1. The CDR3 loop spans 13 amino acids. From germline, CDR1 is ENHRY and CDR2 SYGVKD. V lost 4 bases and J lost 6; bases outside the gene matches: 6. In nucleotides, the CDR3 is TGTGCCATCAGTGCAACAGGGGTTGCCGAGCAGTACTTC. Its translation: CAISATGVAEQYF.

The chain recombines TRBV6-5 with TRBJ1-2; possible D gene TRBD1, 5 bases. The germline V gene has CDR1 MNHEY and CDR2 SVGAGI. The CDR3 is 15 residues long. The V end lost 0 bases, the J end lost 6 bases, and 14 bases lay between the germline ends. The CDR3 coding sequence is TGTGCCAGCAGTTACTCTGCGGGGGGAGCCCATGGCTACACCTTC. It encodes CASSYSAGGAHGYTF.

Here the CDR3 reads CASSQSRQIYGYTF. In nucleotides, the CDR3 is TGCGCCAGCAGCCAATCCCGACAGATATATGGCTACACCTTC. The rearrangement links TRBV4-3 to TRBJ1-2; D possibly corresponds to TRBD1 (5 bases). The CDR3 contains 14 residues. Germline V gene sequence: CDR1 LGHNA, CDR2 YSLEER. Trimming stripped 2 bases from V and 5 bases from J, with 12 bases between.

The chain links TRBV5-5 to TRBJ1-4, with 7 bases matching TRBD1. The CDR3 extends over 18 amino acids. V was clipped by 4 bases and J by 6 bases; unmatched bases: 18. Germline values: CDR1 SGHKS, CDR2 YYEKEE (reference sequence). CDR3 protein: CASSLAGGTRQGDEKLFF. The CDR3 DNA is TGTGCCAGCAGCCTGGCTGGTGGGACTCGACAGGGTGATGAAAAACTGTTTTTT.

This chain connects TRBV24-1 to TRBJ2-1, with a weak D call TRBD1 (6 bases). The germline gives CDR1 KGHDR, CDR2 SFDVKD. V dropped 12 bases and J dropped 14 bases, with 19 bases sitting between them. The CDR3 runs 11 residues. The CDR3 loop reads CASQGTEEKFF. The CDR3 bases are TGTGCCTCTCAGGGGACCGAAGAGAAGTTCTTC.

V gene TRBV10-1 combines with J gene TRBJ2-1, with 11 bases fitting TRBD2. CDR3 length equals 15 residues. CDR1 is WNHNN, CDR2 SYGVQD, per germline (reference sequence). Losses at the gene ends were 2 bases for V and 8 bases for J; bases not matched to a gene: 5. This CDR3 is CASSEEASGRYEQFF. In DNA, the CDR3 is TGCGCCAGCAGTGAGGAGGCTAGCGGGAGGTATGAGCAGTTCTTC.

This clone has only a few counts. The V call is TRBV10-3, the J call TRBJ2-7, with 8 nucleotides matching TRBD2. Germline V CDR1 and CDR2: ENHRY, SYGVKD. Trimming at V came to 3 bases and at J to 7 bases, leaving 8 bases not matched to a gene. CDR3 length equals 14 residues. The CDR3 DNA reads TGTGCCATCAGTGATGAGTCGGGGGGGCAGGAGCAGTACTTC. It encodes CAISDESGGQEQYF.

This clone was counted at least ten times. The CDR3: CAWSPPVEERYFTEAFF. The CDR3 nucleotides read TGTGCCTGGAGTCCCCCCGTGGAGGAGAGGTATTTCACTGAAGCTTTCTTT. V gene TRBV30 combines with J gene TRBJ1-1, with D hard to call. Looked up from germline, CDR1 is GTSNPN and CDR2 is SVGIG (reference sequence). The V gene lost 2 bases and the J gene lost 4 bases, with 23 bases spanning the gap. CDR3 size: 17 residues.